The 5 T cell receptor beta chains in this list originate from one sample, sequenced in a study of T-cell reconstitution after alpha-beta-depleted transplantation in children. Preparation of the TCRbeta library used unique molecular identifiers. Each CDR3 protein is one row after TCRdb ran MiXCR on the PCR reads. There are around 240,000 distinct CDR3 sequences in the sample; 9.7% occur only once, and 5.1% lies in the top ten. This specimen was PBMCs from the stem cell graft donor, taken from the stem cell graft. The receptors come from a human donor who donated a stem cell graft to a child with SCID.

The V gene is TRBV5-6, the J gene TRBJ1-1; D possibly corresponds to TRBD1 (5 bases). The germline V and J ends were trimmed by 3 bases and 7 bases, with 7 bases remaining between them. Looked up from germline, CDR1 is SGHDT and CDR2 is YYEEEE. This CDR3 has 11 residues. The CDR3 sequence is CASSSQGEAFF. The CDR3 nucleotides read TGTGCCAGCAGCTCCCAGGGTGAAGCTTTCTTT.

This clonotype was observed many times. This chain connects TRBV20-1 to TRBJ1-5, with 8 bases fitting TRBD1. The CDR3 spans 13 residues. V shed 3 bases and J 5 bases; nucleotides not matched to a gene: 3. Germline loops: CDR1 DFQATT, CDR2 SNEGSKA (reference sequence). Here the CDR3 reads CSARDREHQPQHF. DNA for the CDR3: TGCAGTGCTAGGGACAGGGAACATCAGCCCCAGCATTTT.

This clonotype showed up many times. The V and J genes are TRBV5-1 and TRBJ1-6, with a tentative D call TRBD1 (5 bases). The germline V and J ends were trimmed by 9 bases and 7 bases, with 14 bases remaining between them. Germline V lookup: CDR1 SGHRS, CDR2 YFSETQ. The CDR3 consists of 13 residues. This CDR3 reads CATRDGENSPLHF. CDR3 bases: TGCGCCACCCGGGACGGGGAAAATTCACCCCTCCACTTT. Complete variable domain (other parts from reference TRBV5-1 and TRBJ1-6): KAGVTQTPRYLIKTRGQQVTLSCSPISGHRSVSWYQQTPGQGLQFLFEYFSETQRNKGNFPGRFSGRQFSNSRSEMNVSTLELGDSALYLCATRDGENSPLHFGNGTRLTVT.

In its sample, this clonotype was seen a few times. CDR3: CASSSTKNTGELFF. As DNA, the CDR3 is TGTGCCAGCAGCTCAACTAAGAACACCGGGGAGCTGTTTTTT. The chain combines TRBV7-8 with TRBJ2-2; no clear D gene. The CDR3 totals 14 residues. Trimming shortened V by 4 bases and J by 1 base, and 7 bases separated the two germline ends. From germline, CDR1 is SGHVS and CDR2 FQNEAQ.

This clonotype was counted at least ten times. This rearrangement joins TRBV18 to TRBJ2-7, with 7 bases that match TRBD1. J was trimmed by 0 bases and V by 4 bases; bases with no gene match: 12. The CDR3 has 17 amino acids. Looked up from germline, CDR1 is KGHSH and CDR2 is LQKENI. CDR3 in DNA: TGTGCCAGCTCACGTTCCCCCTTCCGGGACAGCTCCTACGAGCAGTACTTC. It yields the protein CASSRSPFRDSSYEQYF.